A selection of T cell receptor beta chains follows, all from one sample in a study of CD8 T cells in Susac syndrome. TCRdb processed the immunoSEQ multiplex PCR reads anew with MiXCR; each CDR3 protein has one entry. The sample lists about 180,000 distinct CDR3 sequences; 93% were seen once. The material sequenced was CD4+ T cells from PBMCs. The receptors stem from a human donor with multiple sclerosis. The CDR3 runs from the conserved cysteine through the conserved F or W. Fields, in order: J gene, V gene, D gene, clone size, CDR3 protein, CDR3 DNA. The D gene is left open where the match is weak. Only some rows state a clone size, as once, few, many or a class for expanded clones.

j_call: TRBJ2-7
v_call: TRBV5-1
d_call: -
clone_size: -
cdr3_aa: CASSLDVSTYEQYF
cdr3_nt: TGCGCCAGCAGCTTGGATGTCAGTACCTACGAGCAGTACTTC

j_call: TRBJ2-3
v_call: TRBV5-1
d_call: TRBD2
clone_size: once
cdr3_aa: CASSFGGLARTQYF
cdr3_nt: TGCGCCAGCAGCTTCGGTGGACTAGCGAGAACGCAGTATTTT

j_call: TRBJ2-7
v_call: TRBV10-3
d_call: -
clone_size: -
cdr3_aa: CAIRGTLLYEQYF
cdr3_nt: TGTGCCATCAGAGGGACACTTCTATACGAGCAGTACTTC

j_call: TRBJ2-3
v_call: TRBV19
d_call: -
clone_size: -
cdr3_aa: CASSIGREDTQYF
cdr3_nt: TGTGCCAGTAGTATAGGAAGGGAAGATACGCAGTATTTT

j_call: TRBJ2-3
v_call: TRBV7-9
d_call: -
clone_size: -
cdr3_aa: CASSPERGTDTQYF
cdr3_nt: TGTGCCAGCAGCCCGGAAAGGGGAACAGATACGCAGTATTTT

j_call: TRBJ2-7
v_call: TRBV9
d_call: TRBD1
clone_size: -
cdr3_aa: CASSPGQGMYEQYF
cdr3_nt: TGTGCCAGCAGCCCGGGACAGGGGATGTACGAGCAGTACTTC

j_call: TRBJ1-1
v_call: TRBV7-9
d_call: -
clone_size: -
cdr3_aa: CASSPSPYRSQDNTEAFF
cdr3_nt: TGTGCCAGCAGCCCGAGCCCCTACAGGTCCCAAGATAACACTGAAGCTTTCTTT

j_call: TRBJ2-3
v_call: TRBV6-2/TRBV6-3
d_call: TRBD2
clone_size: -
cdr3_aa: CASISGIGRDTQYF
cdr3_nt: TGTGCCAGCATCAGCGGAATCGGGAGGGATACGCAGTATTTT

j_call: TRBJ2-5
v_call: TRBV5-1
d_call: TRBD2
clone_size: -
cdr3_aa: CASSFSGRALQETQYF
cdr3_nt: TGCGCCAGCAGCTTTAGCGGGAGGGCCCTACAAGAGACCCAGTACTTC

j_call: TRBJ2-1
v_call: TRBV10-3
d_call: -
clone_size: -
cdr3_aa: CATRMLSGWADEQFF
cdr3_nt: TGTGCCACACGCATGTTGAGCGGCTGGGCCGATGAGCAGTTCTTC

j_call: TRBJ1-2
v_call: TRBV13
d_call: TRBD1
clone_size: -
cdr3_aa: CASSLGDRAYGYTF
cdr3_nt: TGTGCCAGCAGCTTAGGGGACAGGGCATATGGCTACACCTTC

j_call: TRBJ2-1
v_call: TRBV11-2
d_call: TRBD2
clone_size: -
cdr3_aa: CASSLMAGGLNEQFF
cdr3_nt: TGTGCCAGCAGCTTAATGGCGGGAGGACTCAATGAGCAGTTCTTC

j_call: TRBJ1-2
v_call: TRBV5-1
d_call: -
clone_size: -
cdr3_aa: CASSLDGRGYTF
cdr3_nt: TGCGCCAGCAGCTTGGATGGTCGCGGCTACACCTTC

j_call: TRBJ2-4
v_call: TRBV3-1
d_call: TRBD2
clone_size: -
cdr3_aa: CASSLRLATKNIQYF
cdr3_nt: TGTGCCAGCAGCCTCAGACTAGCGACCAAAAACATTCAGTACTTC

j_call: TRBJ2-5
v_call: TRBV5-4
d_call: -
clone_size: -
cdr3_aa: CASSLDYSAETQYF
cdr3_nt: TGTGCCAGCAGCTTGGACTACTCTGCAGAGACCCAGTACTTC

j_call: TRBJ1-2
v_call: TRBV30
d_call: -
clone_size: -
cdr3_aa: CARTPSLTITDGYTF
cdr3_nt: TGTGCCAGAACTCCAAGCTTGACCATCACGGATGGCTACACCTTC

j_call: TRBJ1-4
v_call: TRBV27
d_call: -
clone_size: once
cdr3_aa: CATRVGRSNEKLFF
cdr3_nt: TGTGCCACCAGAGTTGGACGGTCGAATGAAAAACTGTTTTTT

j_call: TRBJ2-2
v_call: TRBV7-3
d_call: -
clone_size: -
cdr3_aa: CASSLDPNTGELFF
cdr3_nt: TGTGCCAGCAGCCTAGACCCGAACACCGGGGAGCTGTTTTTT

j_call: TRBJ2-1
v_call: TRBV2
d_call: TRBD2
clone_size: once
cdr3_aa: CASSRAGGGYNEQFF
cdr3_nt: TGTGCCAGCAGCCGCGCGGGGGGCGGGTACAATGAGCAGTTCTTC

j_call: TRBJ2-1
v_call: TRBV3-1
d_call: TRBD2
clone_size: -
cdr3_aa: CASSQPAGSSNEQFF
cdr3_nt: TGTGCCAGCAGCCAACCAGCGGGGTCCTCCAATGAGCAGTTCTTC

j_call: TRBJ2-3
v_call: TRBV4-1
d_call: -
clone_size: -
cdr3_aa: CASSQAFRTERGDTQYF
cdr3_nt: TGCGCCAGCAGCCAGGCTTTCCGGACAGAAAGGGGAGATACGCAGTATTTT

j_call: TRBJ2-2
v_call: TRBV20-1
d_call: -
clone_size: once
cdr3_aa: CSARDRAGELFF
cdr3_nt: TGCAGTGCTAGAGACAGGGCCGGGGAGCTGTTTTTT

j_call: TRBJ1-5
v_call: TRBV30
d_call: -
clone_size: -
cdr3_aa: CAWSQGWGIGNQPQHF
cdr3_nt: TGTGCCTGGAGTCAGGGTTGGGGGATCGGCAATCAGCCCCAGCATTTT

j_call: TRBJ2-3
v_call: TRBV11-2
d_call: TRBD2
clone_size: -
cdr3_aa: CASSLEGLAGGTDTQYF
cdr3_nt: TGTGCCAGCAGCTTAGAGGGACTAGCGGGAGGCACAGATACGCAGTATTTT

j_call: TRBJ2-2
v_call: TRBV9
d_call: -
clone_size: few
cdr3_aa: CASPRGYTGELFF
cdr3_nt: TGTGCCAGCCCCCGGGGCTACACCGGGGAGCTGTTTTTT

j_call: TRBJ2-7
v_call: TRBV12-3/TRBV12-4
d_call: -
clone_size: -
cdr3_aa: CASSPFPYEQYF
cdr3_nt: TGTGCCAGCAGTCCATTCCCCTACGAGCAGTACTTC

j_call: TRBJ2-2
v_call: TRBV5-1
d_call: TRBD1
clone_size: -
cdr3_aa: CASTWGTGNTGELFF
cdr3_nt: TGCGCCAGCACCTGGGGGACAGGGAACACCGGGGAGCTGTTTTTT

j_call: TRBJ1-3
v_call: TRBV13
d_call: -
clone_size: -
cdr3_aa: CASSPEEGWAGNTIYF
cdr3_nt: TGTGCCAGCAGCCCAGAGGAGGGGTGGGCTGGAAACACCATATATTTT

j_call: TRBJ2-3
v_call: TRBV20-1
d_call: TRBD2
clone_size: -
cdr3_aa: CSAAPASGSQDTQYF
cdr3_nt: TGCAGTGCAGCTCCGGCTAGCGGGAGTCAGGATACGCAGTATTTT

j_call: TRBJ1-1
v_call: TRBV28
d_call: -
clone_size: -
cdr3_aa: CASTGDGEAFF
cdr3_nt: TGTGCCAGCACCGGGGACGGTGAAGCTTTCTTT

j_call: TRBJ1-1
v_call: TRBV20-1
d_call: -
clone_size: -
cdr3_aa: CSATEKVEAFF
cdr3_nt: TGCAGTGCTACAGAGAAGGTTGAAGCTTTCTTT

j_call: TRBJ1-5
v_call: TRBV20-1
d_call: -
clone_size: -
cdr3_aa: CSARVYSNQPQHF
cdr3_nt: TGCAGTGCCCGGGTGTATAGCAATCAGCCCCAGCATTTT

j_call: TRBJ2-3
v_call: TRBV29-1
d_call: -
clone_size: -
cdr3_aa: CSVARQELTDTQYF
cdr3_nt: TGCAGCGTTGCCCGACAGGAGCTCACAGATACGCAGTATTTT

j_call: TRBJ2-5
v_call: TRBV25-1
d_call: -
clone_size: -
cdr3_aa: CASTQPPGEETQYF
cdr3_nt: TGTGCCAGCACCCAACCCCCAGGAGAAGAGACCCAGTACTTC

j_call: TRBJ1-1
v_call: TRBV28
d_call: -
clone_size: -
cdr3_aa: CASTTGEGAFF
cdr3_nt: TGTGCCAGCACCACCGGGGAGGGGGCTTTCTTT

j_call: TRBJ2-2
v_call: TRBV15
d_call: TRBD1
clone_size: -
cdr3_aa: CATSRNRGKGELFF
cdr3_nt: TGTGCCACCAGCAGGAACAGGGGAAAGGGGGAGCTGTTTTTT

j_call: TRBJ1-1
v_call: TRBV30
d_call: -
clone_size: -
cdr3_aa: CAHLMARPPEFTEAFF
cdr3_nt: TGTGCCCACCTTATGGCTCGGCCCCCGGAGTTCACTGAAGCTTTCTTT

j_call: TRBJ1-4
v_call: TRBV7-9
d_call: TRBD1
clone_size: -
cdr3_aa: CASSRQGTQNEKLFF
cdr3_nt: TGTGCCAGCAGCCGACAGGGAACTCAAAATGAAAAACTGTTTTTT

j_call: TRBJ2-5
v_call: TRBV14
d_call: -
clone_size: -
cdr3_aa: CASSQSRETQYF
cdr3_nt: TGTGCCAGCAGCCAAAGTCGGGAGACCCAGTACTTC